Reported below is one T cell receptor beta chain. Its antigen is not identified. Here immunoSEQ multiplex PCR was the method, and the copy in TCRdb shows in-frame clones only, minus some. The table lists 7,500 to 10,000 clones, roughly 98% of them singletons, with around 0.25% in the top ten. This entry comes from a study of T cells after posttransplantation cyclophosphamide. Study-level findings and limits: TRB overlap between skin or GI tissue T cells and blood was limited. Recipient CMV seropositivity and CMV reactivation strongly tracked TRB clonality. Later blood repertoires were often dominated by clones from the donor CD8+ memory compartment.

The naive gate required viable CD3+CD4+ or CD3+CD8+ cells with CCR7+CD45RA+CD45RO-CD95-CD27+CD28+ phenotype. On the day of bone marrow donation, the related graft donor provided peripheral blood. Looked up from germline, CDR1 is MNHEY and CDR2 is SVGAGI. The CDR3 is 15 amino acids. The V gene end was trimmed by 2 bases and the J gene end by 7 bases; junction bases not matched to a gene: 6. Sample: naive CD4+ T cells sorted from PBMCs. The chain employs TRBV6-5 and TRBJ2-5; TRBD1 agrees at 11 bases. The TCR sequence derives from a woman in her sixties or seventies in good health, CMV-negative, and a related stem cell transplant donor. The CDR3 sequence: CASSYHSGQGVTQYF. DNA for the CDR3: TGTGCCAGCAGTTACCATTCGGGACAGGGGGTGACCCAGTACTTC.